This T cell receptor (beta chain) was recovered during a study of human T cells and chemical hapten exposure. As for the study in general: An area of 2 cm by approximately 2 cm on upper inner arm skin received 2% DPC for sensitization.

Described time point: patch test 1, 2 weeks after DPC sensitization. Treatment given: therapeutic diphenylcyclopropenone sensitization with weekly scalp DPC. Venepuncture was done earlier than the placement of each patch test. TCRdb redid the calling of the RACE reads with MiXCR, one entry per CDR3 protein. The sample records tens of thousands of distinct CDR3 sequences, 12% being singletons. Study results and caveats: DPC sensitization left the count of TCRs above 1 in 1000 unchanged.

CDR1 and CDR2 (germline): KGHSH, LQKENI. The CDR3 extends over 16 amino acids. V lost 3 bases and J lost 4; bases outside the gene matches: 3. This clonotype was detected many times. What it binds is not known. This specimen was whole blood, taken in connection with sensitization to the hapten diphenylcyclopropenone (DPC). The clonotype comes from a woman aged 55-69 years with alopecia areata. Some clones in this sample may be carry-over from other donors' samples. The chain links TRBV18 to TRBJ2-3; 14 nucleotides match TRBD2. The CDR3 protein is CASSPGLAGGSDTQYF. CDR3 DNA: TGTGCCAGCTCACCCGGACTAGCGGGGGGCTCAGATACGCAGTATTTT. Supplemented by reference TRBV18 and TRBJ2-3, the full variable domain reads NAGVMQNPRHLVRRRGQEARLRCSPMKGHSHVYWYRQLPEEGLKFMVYLQKENIIDESGMPKERFSAEFPKEGPSILRIQQVVRGDSAAYFCASSPGLAGGSDTQYFGPGTRLTVL.